Shown below are 3 T cell receptor delta chains from a single sample sequenced in a study of delta chains in infants with herpesvirus infections. PBMC RNA was reverse transcribed using gamma-chain- and delta-chain-specific primers. TCRdb redid clone calling on the RT-PCR reads using CATT. The table shows some 330 delta-chain clones, with 25% to 30% occurring only once. This material consisted of peripheral blood, taken at time point 3 of longitudinal follow-up. These receptors were collected from a human donor who was a Ugandan infant, either HIV-exposed or HIV-unexposed (not recorded which).

Judged by abundance, this clone is large. This rearrangement joins TRDV1 to TRDJ1; D possibly matches TRDD1 or TRDD3 (5 bases each). Trimming took 4 bases from V and 0 from J, leaving 30 bases between them. Germline V gene data show CDR1 as TSWWSYY and CDR2 as QGS. This CDR3 has 21 amino acids. In DNA form, the CDR3 reads TGTGCTCTTGGGGCCACAATAGCGGGGGCCCGACCTAGGGTTCACACCGATAAACTCATCTTT. Protein: CALGATIAGARPRVHTDKLIF.

Within the sample, this clone is large. This chain connects TRDV2 to TRDJ1; 8 bases agree with TRDD3. In germline, CDR1 is GEAIGNYY, CDR2 EKD. The CDR3 contains 18 residues. V was clipped by 0 bases and J by 4 bases; unmatched bases: 15. DNA for the CDR3: TGTGCCTGTGACACCCTCGGCGGGAGTACTGGGGGGCGCGATAAACTCATCTTT. Translated: CACDTLGGSTGGRDKLIF.

Notes on this clone: This likely stems from a read error, as it lies one base from a far larger clone. The chain links TRDV2 to TRDJ2; 9 positions match TRDD3. CDR3 length equals 20 residues. Germline V gene data show CDR1 as GEAIGNYY and CDR2 as EKD. CDR3 DNA sequence: TGTGCCTGTGACACTATCGGGGGTACTGGGGGACGTTCTTTGACAGTACAACTCTTCTTT. Its protein is CACDTIGGTGGRSLTVQLFF.